A selection of T cell receptor beta chains follows, all from one sample in a study of blood T cell repertoires in COVID-19. Using immunoSEQ multiplex PCR, the repertoire was profiled, and TCRdb retains in-frame clones only, with some absent. The sample shows approximately 150,000 clones, more than 75% of them seen only once. The sample was PBMCs or T cells enriched from blood (not recorded which). These receptors were obtained from a human donor with acute COVID-19. The donor label of this sample is uncertain. CDR3s include the opening cysteine and the closing phenylalanine or tryptophan.

TRBV6-5	TRBJ1-5	CASSLGAGDGQPQHF
TRBV2	TRBJ2-1	CASSEGVPQLHEQFF
TRBV12-5	TRBJ2-5	CASGTGGKETQYF
TRBV12-3/TRBV12-4	TRBJ1-1	CASMGGDEAFF
TRBV15	TRBJ2-5	CATSRGHVSTGQETQYF
TRBV19	TRBJ2-1	CASSIQGAPYNEQFF
TRBV6-5	TRBJ1-1	CASSFQAMNTEAFF
TRBV9	TRBJ1-1	CASSVRGLDTEAFF
TRBV20-1	TRBJ2-5	CSASPRTGTPETQYF
TRBV12-3/TRBV12-4	TRBJ2-5	CASNRQTEETQYF
TRBV20-1	TRBJ2-3	CSASFWRGGADTQYF
TRBV19	TRBJ2-1	CASSLQGVGSYNEQFF
TRBV7-6	TRBJ1-5	CASSPGSNQPQHF
TRBV2	TRBJ1-5	CASSLEGQPQHF
TRBV12-3/TRBV12-4	TRBJ2-4	CASSPGFRNIQYF
TRBV10-3	TRBJ1-2	CAISESNIQGFYGYTF
TRBV19	TRBJ1-1	CASTQTGVGNTEAFF
TRBV10-3	TRBJ1-3	CAISHGASGNTIYF
TRBV10-3	TRBJ1-1	CAISELGSLNTEAFF
TRBV24-1	TRBJ2-5	CATSDPGTGNGETQYF
TRBV6-5	TRBJ1-5	CASSLDQPQHF
TRBV7-9	TRBJ2-1	CASSNLAGWYNEQFF
TRBV2	TRBJ2-7	CASTRPGTGESKQYF
TRBV5-6	TRBJ2-4	CASSLWGDRIQYF
TRBV19	TRBJ1-5	CASKGHQQGEEPQHF
TRBV4-2	TRBJ2-2	CASSLETSSGGSGELFF